The 32 T cell receptor beta chains below come from one sample, sequenced in a study of T cell repertoires in cytomegalovirus infection. In TCRdb, the reads were re-called with MiXCR into one record per CDR3 protein. The sample comprises 150,000 to 200,000 distinct CDR3 sequences, 17% of which are singletons, and under 20% rests with the top ten. The source material was CD8+ T cells from PBMCs. The receptors here all came from a human donor in good health (CMV status not recorded). Some clones in this sample may be carry-over from other donors' samples.

The table lists this clonotype with many counts. CDR3 coding DNA: TGTGCCAGCAGCGTACCCCGACGGGGGATGAACACTGAAGCTTTCTTT. Protein sequence: CASSVPRRGMNTEAFF. This sequence joins TRBV7-2 and TRBJ1-1, with D tentatively TRBD1 (5 bases). CDR3 size: 16 residues. V gave up 5 bases and J gave up 0 bases, with 16 bases separating them. Germline V CDR1 and CDR2: SGHTA, FQGNSA. Combining the CDR3 with reference TRBV7-2 and TRBJ1-1 gives the whole variable domain GAGVSQSPSNKVTEKGKDVELRCDPISGHTALYWYRQSLGQGLEFLIYFQGNSAPDKSGLPSDRFSAERTGGSVSTLTIQRTQQEDSAVYLCASSVPRRGMNTEAFFGQGTRLTVV.

This clonotype was seen repeatedly, ten times or more. The rearrangement uses TRBV7-2 and TRBJ2-1, with TRBD2 matching over 10 bases. The CDR3 runs to 15 residues. CDR1 is SGHTA and CDR2 is FQGNSA in the germline V gene. V was pared by 1 base and J by 9 bases, with 6 bases of the junction left unmatched. CDR3 protein: CASSLDLAGAGEQFF. CDR3 nucleotides: TGTGCCAGCAGCTTAGACCTAGCGGGAGCAGGTGAGCAGTTCTTC.

This chain joins TRBV12-5 and TRBJ1-1; D might be TRBD1 (6 bases). This CDR3 is 20 amino acids long. Trimming took off 3 bases at V and 0 bases at J, with 26 bases between the two ends. Germline CDR1 is LGHNT and CDR2 is FRNRAP. In DNA form, the CDR3 reads TGTGCTAGTGGTTTTTTTGTTGGGGGCATAGAGGTCCCCATGAACACTGAAGCTTTCTTT. This encodes CASGFFVGGIEVPMNTEAFF.

This clonotype was recorded at least ten times. The CDR3 region is CASSEGLAGVYEQFF. The CDR3 DNA reads as TGTGCCAGCAGTGAGGGGCTAGCGGGAGTCTATGAGCAGTTCTTC. The rearrangement links TRBV2 to TRBJ2-1; TRBD2 matches at 10 bases. The CDR3 is 15 amino acids. Germline V lookup: CDR1 SNHLY, CDR2 FYNNEI. Germline trimming cut 3 bases from V and 8 bases from J; bases unmatched to any gene: 7.

The V call is TRBV6-6, the J call TRBJ2-7; 7 nucleotides match TRBD1. CDR1 MNHNY and CDR2 SVGAGI come from the germline V gene (reference sequence). The CDR3 is made up of 13 amino acids. V was pared by 0 bases and J by 4 bases, with 0 bases of the junction left unmatched. The CDR3 DNA follows: TGTGCCAGCAGTTACTCGGGACAGTACGAGCAGTACTTC. Translated: CASSYSGQYEQYF.

This clonotype was picked up a small number of times. The junction departs from the called germline gene at one end, perhaps through a read error. The J gene is TRBJ2-1, the V gene TRBV7-2, with 14 nucleotides matching TRBD2. The CDR3 covers 11 residues. Germline assignment: CDR1 SGHTA and CDR2 FQGNSA. DNA for the CDR3: TGTGCCTCCGGGGGGGGGACTAGCGGGGGTTTC. It encodes CASGGGTSGGF.

This clonotype was counted only a few times. V is TRBV5-6 and J is TRBJ2-2; unclear D gene. V was trimmed by 3 bases and J by 10 bases, leaving 10 bases between them. The CDR3 extends over 12 amino acids. Germline V gives CDR1 SGHDT, CDR2 YYEEEE. CDR3 DNA: TGTGCCAGCAGCTACGGGTTTGTGGAGCTGTTTTTT. Translation gives CASSYGFVELFF.

This clonotype was seen a few times. In DNA form, the CDR3 reads TGTGCCACCAGCAGCCTTCCGAACAGACATTTCCATGAGCAGTTCTTC. Encoded protein: CATSSLPNRHFHEQFF. This chain connects TRBV15 to TRBJ2-1, with D unclear. Per the germline V gene, CDR1 is LNHNV and CDR2 is YYDKDF (reference sequence). The CDR3 is 16 residues long. V was cut by 3 bases and J by 8 bases, with 20 bases left in between.

This clonotype was seen a few times. This chain connects TRBV29-1 to TRBJ2-4; a weak D match, TRBD1 (5 bases). Between the trimmed V and J ends, which lost 7 bases and 3 bases, there was a span of 13 bases. Germline V gene sequence: CDR1 SQVTM, CDR2 ANQGSEA. This CDR3 has 13 amino acids. As DNA, the CDR3 is TGCAGCGCAGTGGACACCGGCAAAAACATTCAGTACTTC. Protein product: CSAVDTGKNIQYF.

This clonotype was counted between two and nine times. This chain joins TRBV4-1 and TRBJ1-2; 9 bases fit TRBD1. The CDR3 has 17 residues. Germline V gives CDR1 MGHRA, CDR2 YSYEKL. Germline trimming cut 0 bases from V and 6 bases from J; bases unmatched to any gene: 11. The CDR3 loop is CASSQDSRTGTGHGYTF. The CDR3 region has the DNA TGCGCCAGCAGCCAAGACTCCCGTACCGGGACAGGGCATGGCTACACCTTC.

There are a few counts of this clonotype. This chain connects TRBV7-3 to TRBJ2-1; D remains ambiguous. The CDR3 consists of 13 residues. Germline CDR1 SGHTA, CDR2 FQGTGA. Trimming removed 5 bases at V and 6 bases at J, with 11 bases between. This CDR3 reads CASSPGSRNEQFF. CDR3 bases: TGTGCCAGCAGCCCCGGAAGCCGCAATGAGCAGTTCTTC.

J is TRBJ1-1 and V is TRBV27; no definite D call. Trimming left V 6 bases short and J 0 bases short, with 14 bases between. CDR1 and CDR2 from the germline V gene are MNHEY and SMNVEV (reference sequence). CDR3 length equals 15 residues. CDR3 loop: CASSARGGLNTEAFF. In DNA form, the CDR3 reads TGTGCCAGCAGCGCGCGGGGTGGGCTGAACACTGAAGCTTTCTTT.

In this sample, this clonotype turned up a few times. This chain uses TRBV6-2 or TRBV6-3 with TRBJ1-5, with D possibly matching TRBD1 (5 bases). CDR1 is MNHEY, CDR2 SVGEGT, per germline. The CDR3 sequence is 16 residues long. Trimming shortened V by 0 bases and J by 0 bases, and 9 bases separated the two germline ends. The CDR3 DNA reads TGTGCCAGCAGTTACTCTGGAAGGGGTAGCAATCAGCCCCAGCATTTT. Encoded protein: CASSYSGRGSNQPQHF.

The chain employs TRBV7-8 and TRBJ2-7; D is ambiguous. Trimming removed 5 bases from V and 5 bases from J, with 10 bases in between. CDR3 length: 12 residues. Germline lookup yields CDR1 SGHVS and CDR2 FQNEAQ. DNA of the CDR3: TGTGCCAGCAGCGTCACCATAAACGAGCAGTACTTC. Translating it yields CASSVTINEQYF.

This chain connects TRBV6-5 to TRBJ1-4, with D possibly TRBD1 on 6 matching bases. V gave up 5 bases and J gave up 0 bases, with 13 bases separating them. Germline-derived CDR1 and CDR2 are MNHEY and SVGAGI. The CDR3 runs 16 residues. The CDR3 bases are TGTGCCAGCAGTCCGACAGGTTTTGCAACTAATGAAAAACTGTTTTTT. Translation gives CASSPTGFATNEKLFF.

This clonotype was counted between two and nine times. The chain combines TRBV29-1 with TRBJ1-5, with D unclear. The CDR3 consists of 10 residues. The germline V gene has CDR1 SQVTM and CDR2 ANQGSEA. V gave up 4 bases and J gave up 5 bases, with 3 bases separating them. The CDR3: CSVGHQPQHF. Written as DNA, the CDR3 is TGCAGCGTTGGACATCAGCCCCAGCATTTT.

The chain joins TRBV12-3 or TRBV12-4 to TRBJ2-7; D gene unclear. The CDR3 totals 13 residues. Trimming pared 3 bases from V and 5 bases from J, leaving 11 bases between. The CDR3 region is CASSFGKTHEQYF. Written as DNA, the CDR3 is TGTGCCAGCAGTTTTGGCAAGACACACGAGCAGTACTTC.

J is TRBJ2-2 and V is TRBV7-6; D call uncertain. The germline CDR1 and CDR2 sequences are SGHVS and FNYEAQ. Trimming removed 4 bases at V and 1 base at J, with 10 bases between. This CDR3 spans 15 amino acids. CDR3 amino acids: CASSSRDLNTGELFF. For the CDR3, the DNA is TGTGCCAGCAGCTCTCGCGACCTGAACACCGGGGAGCTGTTTTTT.

This chain uses TRBV7-9 with TRBJ1-1; D is ambiguous. Per the germline V gene, CDR1 is SEHNR and CDR2 is FQNEAQ (reference sequence). This CDR3 spans 13 amino acids. V shed 6 bases and J shed 4 bases, with 12 bases lying between them. The CDR3, as DNA: TGTGCCAGCAGTCTACCGTGGGGCACTGAAGCTTTCTTT. Its protein product is CASSLPWGTEAFF.

This clonotype was observed many times. The rearrangement uses TRBV27 and TRBJ1-1; TRBD1 matches at 7 bases. The germline V gene has CDR1 MNHEY and CDR2 SMNVEV (reference sequence). The CDR3 is 15 residues long. Losses at the gene ends were 1 base for V and 5 bases for J; bases not matched to a gene: 7. DNA for the CDR3: TGTGCCAGCAGTTTATTGCCACTACAGGGGACTGAAGCTTTCTTT. This sequence encodes CASSLLPLQGTEAFF.

This clonotype was detected a few times. The chain links TRBV6-2 or TRBV6-3 to TRBJ1-1; D not certain. Trimming cost V 9 bases and J 1 base, with 15 bases left between them. There are 14 residues in the CDR3. Germline assignment: CDR1 MNHEY and CDR2 SVGEGT. The CDR3 nucleotides are TGTGCCAGTACTACAAAGACATGGAACACTGAAGCTTTCTTT. It codes for CASTTKTWNTEAFF.

This clonotype was detected a few times. The genes are TRBV28 and TRBJ2-4; 9 bases are a match to TRBD1. Germline loops: CDR1 MDHEN, CDR2 SYDVKM. Germline trimming cut 4 bases from V and 0 bases from J; bases unmatched to any gene: 4. The CDR3 has 16 amino acids. The CDR3 is CASSSGQGKAKNIQYF. The CDR3 bases are TGTGCCAGCAGTTCCGGACAGGGGAAAGCCAAAAACATTCAGTACTTC.

This clonotype showed up just a few times. This sequence joins TRBV7-9 and TRBJ2-7; D unresolved. Trimming shortened V by 5 bases and J by 2 bases, and 1 base separated the two germline ends. The germline gives CDR1 SEHNR, CDR2 FQNEAQ (reference sequence). The CDR3 loop spans 10 amino acids. The CDR3 DNA is TGTGCCAGCAGCCCCTACGAGCAGTACTTC. Translation: CASSPYEQYF.

The rearrangement joins TRBV7-9 to TRBJ2-5, with D perhaps assigned TRBD1 or TRBD2 (5 bases each). The CDR3 is 15 residues long. The V gene's germline CDR1 is SEHNR and CDR2 FQNEAQ (reference sequence). V dropped 5 bases and J dropped 2 bases, with 15 bases sitting between them. The CDR3 nucleotides read TGTGCCAGCAGCGCCCAATTCGAGGGGCAAGAGACCCAGTACTTC. This gives the protein CASSAQFEGQETQYF.

The chain combines TRBV10-3 with TRBJ2-1; 8 bases fit TRBD1. J gave up 7 bases and V 11 bases, and 13 bases lay outside the gene matches. The CDR3 spans 14 residues. The germline V gene encodes CDR1 ENHRY and CDR2 SYGVKD. CDR3 DNA: TGTGCCTCAAGAGACAGGGGACCATCGAATGAGCAGTTCTTC. The encoded protein is CASRDRGPSNEQFF.

This clonotype occurred many times. The chain uses TRBV7-6 and TRBJ2-5; the match to TRBD2 covers 9 bases. J was trimmed by 1 base and V by 2 bases; bases with no gene match: 11. Germline assignment: CDR1 SGHVS and CDR2 FNYEAQ. This CDR3 contains 18 residues. The CDR3 sequence: CASSLRGSSGKAQETQYF. The CDR3, as DNA: TGTGCCAGCAGCTTACGTGGGTCTAGCGGGAAAGCCCAAGAGACCCAGTACTTC.

This clonotype came up many times. The chain carries TRBV7-2 and TRBJ2-7; TRBD2 aligns across 11 bases. The CDR3 runs to 15 residues. Germline V gives CDR1 SGHTA, CDR2 FQGNSA. Trimming took 5 bases from V and 2 from J; bases not matched to a gene: 5. The CDR3 reads CASSLGLAETYEQYF. The CDR3 coding sequence is TGTGCCAGCAGCCTGGGACTAGCGGAAACCTACGAGCAGTACTTC.

The genes are TRBV12-3 or TRBV12-4 and TRBJ2-2; 8 bases map to TRBD2. This CDR3 comprises 15 residues. With V trimmed by 7 bases and J by 4 bases, 8 bases remained unmatched. CDR3 DNA sequence: TGTGCCAGCAACTCGGGGACTAGGCGCACCGGGGAGCTGTTTTTT. This translates into CASNSGTRRTGELFF.

The genes are TRBV7-2 and TRBJ2-3; 7 bases match TRBD1. There are 15 residues in the CDR3. In germline, CDR1 is SGHTA, CDR2 FQGNSA. V was clipped by 3 bases and J by 3 bases; unmatched bases: 6. CDR3 residues: CASSFRQGWTDTQYF. The CDR3, as DNA: TGTGCCAGCAGCTTCCGACAGGGATGGACAGATACGCAGTATTTT.

The DNA for the CDR3 is TGTGCCAGCAGCCGTGGACAGGGGAGCACTGAAGCTTTCTTT. Protein product: CASSRGQGSTEAFF. V gene TRBV7-3 combines with J gene TRBJ1-1; TRBD1 matches at 9 bases. The V gene's germline CDR1 is SGHTA and CDR2 FQGTGA. The trim removed 5 bases at V and 4 bases at J, leaving 5 bases unmatched. This CDR3 spans 14 amino acids.

The table lists this clonotype with a few counts. The chain uses TRBV10-3 and TRBJ2-3; D not certain. V was clipped by 0 bases and J by 3 bases, with 4 bases between them. Germline CDR1 ENHRY, CDR2 SYGVKD. The CDR3 has 13 amino acids. The DNA for the CDR3 is TGTGCCATCAGTGAGTCGAAAACAGATACGCAGTATTTT. Translated: CAISESKTDTQYF.

The chain recombines TRBV4-1 with TRBJ1-6, with 7 nucleotides matching TRBD1. The V segment lost 0 bases and the J segment 7 bases; nucleotides outside the gene matches: 9. The CDR3 contains 17 residues. Germline values: CDR1 MGHRA, CDR2 YSYEKL. The CDR3 spells CASSQDFTRGRNSPLHF. CDR3 sequence (DNA): TGCGCCAGCAGCCAAGATTTTACAAGGGGGCGAAATTCACCCCTCCACTTT.